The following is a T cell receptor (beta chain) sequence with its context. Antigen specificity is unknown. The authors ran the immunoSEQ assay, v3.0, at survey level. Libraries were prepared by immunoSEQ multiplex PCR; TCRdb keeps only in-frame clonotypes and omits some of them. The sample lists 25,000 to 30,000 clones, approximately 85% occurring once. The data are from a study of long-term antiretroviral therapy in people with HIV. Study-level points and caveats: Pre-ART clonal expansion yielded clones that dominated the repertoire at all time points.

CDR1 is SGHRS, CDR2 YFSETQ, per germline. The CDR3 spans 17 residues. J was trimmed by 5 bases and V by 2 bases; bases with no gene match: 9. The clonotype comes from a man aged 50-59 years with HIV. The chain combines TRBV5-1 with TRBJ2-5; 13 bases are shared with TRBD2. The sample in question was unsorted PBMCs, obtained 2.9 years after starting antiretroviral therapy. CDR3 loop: CASSFTSGGVLGETQYF. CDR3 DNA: TGCGCCAGCAGCTTTACTAGCGGGGGGGTCCTTGGGGAGACCCAGTACTTC.